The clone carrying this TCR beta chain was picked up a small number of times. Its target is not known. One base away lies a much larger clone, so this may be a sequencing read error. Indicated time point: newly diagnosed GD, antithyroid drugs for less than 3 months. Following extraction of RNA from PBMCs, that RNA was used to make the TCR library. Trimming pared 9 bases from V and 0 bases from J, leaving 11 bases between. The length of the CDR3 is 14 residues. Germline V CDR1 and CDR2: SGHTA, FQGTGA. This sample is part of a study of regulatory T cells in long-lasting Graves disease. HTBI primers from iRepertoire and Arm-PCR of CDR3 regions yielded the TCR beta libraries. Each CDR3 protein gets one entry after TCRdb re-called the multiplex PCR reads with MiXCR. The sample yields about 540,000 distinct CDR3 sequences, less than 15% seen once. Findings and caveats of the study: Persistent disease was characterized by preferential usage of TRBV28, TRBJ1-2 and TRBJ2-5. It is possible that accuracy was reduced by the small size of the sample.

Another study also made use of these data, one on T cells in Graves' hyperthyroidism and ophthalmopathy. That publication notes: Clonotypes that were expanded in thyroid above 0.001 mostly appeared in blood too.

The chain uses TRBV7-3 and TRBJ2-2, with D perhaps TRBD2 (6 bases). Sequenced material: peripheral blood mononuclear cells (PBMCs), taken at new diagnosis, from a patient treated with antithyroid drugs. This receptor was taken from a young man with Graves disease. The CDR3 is CARAGTSNTGELFF. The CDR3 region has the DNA TGTGCCAGAGCCGGGACTTCGAACACCGGGGAGCTGTTTTTT. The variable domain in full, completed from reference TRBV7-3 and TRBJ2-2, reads GAGVSQTPSNKVTEKGKYVELRCDPISGHTALYWYRQSLGQGPEFLIYFQGTGAADDSGLPNDRFFAVRPEGSVSTLKIQRTERGDSAVYLCARAGTSNTGELFFGEGSRLTVL.